The present T cell receptor beta chain was sequenced within a study of cytomegalovirus exposure and HLA in healthy donors. Regarding the study as a whole: Presence/absence analyses assumed roughly uniform sequencing depth across donors, which may not hold. For most subjects, TCR beta sequences were reported to predict HLA-A and HLA-B alleles with accuracy. It was reportedly the case that the classifier diagnosed cytomegalovirus status with high specificity and sensitivity.

Only one count was recorded for this clone. The antigen remains unidentified. This PCR relied on a set of 60 Vbeta primers and 13 Jbeta primers. Method: immunoSEQ multiplex PCR; TCRdb's copy keeps in-frame clones and lacks some. The table includes under 150,000 clones, more than 80% detected once. V was clipped by 4 bases and J by 4 bases, with 18 bases between them. Looked up from germline, CDR1 is SGHRS and CDR2 is YFSETQ. The CDR3 totals 16 residues. The gene calls are TRBV5-1 and TRBJ1-3, with a tentative D call TRBD1 (6 bases). This receptor was taken from a woman aged 40 to 50 in good health and CMV-seropositive. Material for sequencing was PBMCs. The CDR3 DNA reads TGCGCCAGCAGCAACGCACAGGGTCTGGAAGGAAACACCATATATTTT. Translation: CASSNAQGLEGNTIYF.